This TCR beta chain was retrieved from a study of blood T cells in healthy people across ages. Study results and limitations: More naive CD4+ cells and higher diversity were found in long-lived than in aged donors.

Together with a sample-barcoded 5' primer, a J-beta primer mix was included in a second PCR lasting about 7 to 11 cycles. Each cDNA was tagged by a template-switch adaptor containing 12 random nucleotides. Per-sample output comprised a minimum of 2.5 million paired-end reads containing CDR3. One entry per CDR3 protein, called by TCRdb with MiXCR from the 5' RACE reads. The sample lists 1.5 million to 2 million distinct CDR3 sequences; approximately 32% were seen once. Extracted total RNA amounted to at least 5.5 micrograms for each sample. Of note for this clonotype: Its specificity is unknown. A much bigger clone sits one base away, suggesting this may be a read error.

Sample: blood. The sequence was collected from a woman in her 30s in good health.

This CDR3 reads CVSSWTIQETQYF. DNA of the CDR3: TGTGTCAGCAGCTGGACTATACAAGAGACCCAGTACTTC. This chain uses TRBV7-2 with TRBJ2-5; D perhaps matches TRBD2 (6 bases). CDR3 length: 13 residues. Per the germline V gene, CDR1 is SGHTA and CDR2 is FQGNSA.